The rows below give T cell receptor beta chains drawn from one sample of a study of T cells in Graves' hyperthyroidism and ophthalmopathy. Via MiXCR, TCRdb re-called the multiplex PCR reads, giving one row per CDR3 protein. The table lists hundreds of thousands of distinct CDR3 sequences, around 21% of them singletons, with 30% to 40% in the top ten. Sample: blood. Source of these receptors: a man aged 25 to 40 with Graves' ophthalmopathy. CDR3s include the opening cysteine and the closing phenylalanine or tryptophan. The order of the fields is V gene, D gene, J gene, clone size, CDR3 DNA, CDR3 protein. D genes are given only for firm matches. The size of a clone is reported for some rows only, either as once, few or many, or as a class for expanded clones.

v_call: TRBV4-2
d_call: TRBD1
j_call: TRBJ2-1
clone_size: -
cdr3_nt: TGTGCCAGCAGCCAGACTACCGGGACAGGGGGCCGCAATGAGCAGTTCTTC
cdr3_aa: CASSQTTGTGGRNEQFF

v_call: TRBV28
d_call: TRBD2
j_call: TRBJ2-3
clone_size: few
cdr3_nt: TGTGCCAGCAGTTTCGGGACTAGTTCAGATACGCAGTATTTT
cdr3_aa: CASSFGTSSDTQYF

v_call: TRBV20-1
d_call: -
j_call: TRBJ1-2
clone_size: -
cdr3_nt: TGCAGTGCCAGAGAGCAAACCGGGACCAAGGTTCGGCGCTACACCTTC
cdr3_aa: CSAREQTGTKVRRYTF

v_call: TRBV6-1
d_call: -
j_call: TRBJ2-7
clone_size: -
cdr3_nt: TGTGCCAGCAGTGAGGGCAGGGGACTCTCCTACGAGCAGTACTTC
cdr3_aa: CASSEGRGLSYEQYF

v_call: TRBV28
d_call: -
j_call: TRBJ1-5
clone_size: many
cdr3_nt: TGTGCCAGCAGTTTCGCGGCAGTCAATCAGCCCCAGCATTTT
cdr3_aa: CASSFAAVNQPQHF

v_call: TRBV18
d_call: TRBD1
j_call: TRBJ2-7
clone_size: -
cdr3_nt: TGTGCCAGCTGCCGGGACAGGGGAATAGAGCAGTACTTC
cdr3_aa: CASCRDRGIEQYF

v_call: TRBV19
d_call: -
j_call: TRBJ1-1
clone_size: many
cdr3_nt: TGTGCCAGTACCCCGCGGGTGAACACTGAAGCTTTCTTT
cdr3_aa: CASTPRVNTEAFF

v_call: TRBV5-1
d_call: -
j_call: TRBJ1-1
clone_size: many
cdr3_nt: TGCGCCAGCAGCTTGGGGTACAGGGCGGACACTGAAGCTTTCTTT
cdr3_aa: CASSLGYRADTEAFF

v_call: TRBV10-2
d_call: -
j_call: TRBJ2-7
clone_size: few
cdr3_nt: TGCGCCAGCAGGGGCGTACTAGCAGCTTACGATGAGCAGTACTTC
cdr3_aa: CASRGVLAAYDEQYF

v_call: TRBV20-1
d_call: -
j_call: TRBJ2-7
clone_size: many
cdr3_nt: TGCAGTGCTAACCGGGTCAGTCGGGTCGAGCAGTACTTC
cdr3_aa: CSANRVSRVEQYF

v_call: TRBV2
d_call: TRBD2
j_call: TRBJ2-1
clone_size: -
cdr3_nt: TGTGCCACTACTAGCGGGAGCTCCTACAATGAGCAGTTCTTC
cdr3_aa: CATTSGSSYNEQFF

v_call: TRBV3-1
d_call: TRBD1
j_call: TRBJ1-1
clone_size: many
cdr3_nt: TGTGCCAGCAGCCAAGACACAGGGGGCATCGGGACTGAAGCTTTCTTT
cdr3_aa: CASSQDTGGIGTEAFF

v_call: TRBV7-9
d_call: -
j_call: TRBJ2-5
clone_size: many
cdr3_nt: TGTGCCAGCGGAACTAGCTGGGAGACCCAGTACTTC
cdr3_aa: CASGTSWETQYF

v_call: TRBV7-8
d_call: -
j_call: TRBJ2-7
clone_size: -
cdr3_nt: TGTGCCAGCAGCTTGGCTAGAATGAGCTCCTACGAGCAGTACTTC
cdr3_aa: CASSLARMSSYEQYF

v_call: TRBV5-1
d_call: -
j_call: TRBJ2-6
clone_size: few
cdr3_nt: TGCGCCAGCAGCTTGGACGGTGCTGGGGCCAACGTCCTGACTTTC
cdr3_aa: CASSLDGAGANVLTF

v_call: TRBV4-1
d_call: -
j_call: TRBJ2-7
clone_size: few
cdr3_nt: TGCGCCAGCAGCCAAGGTTTAGGCGGGACAAAGAGCTACGAGCAGTACTTC
cdr3_aa: CASSQGLGGTKSYEQYF

v_call: TRBV6-1
d_call: -
j_call: TRBJ2-7
clone_size: few
cdr3_nt: TGTGCCAGCAGTGAAGCAGCCGGGACGCCCTACGAGCAGTACTTC
cdr3_aa: CASSEAAGTPYEQYF

v_call: TRBV27
d_call: -
j_call: TRBJ1-1
clone_size: few
cdr3_nt: TGTGCCAGCAGTTTATACGGAGGATTGATGAACACTGAAGCTTTCTTT
cdr3_aa: CASSLYGGLMNTEAFF

v_call: TRBV10-2
d_call: TRBD2
j_call: TRBJ2-2
clone_size: -
cdr3_nt: TGCGCCAGCAGTATTACTAGCGGAAACACCGGGGAGCTGTTTTTT
cdr3_aa: CASSITSGNTGELFF

v_call: TRBV20-1
d_call: TRBD2
j_call: TRBJ2-7
clone_size: -
cdr3_nt: TGCAGTGCTGTTACTAGCGGGAGGGCCTACGAGCAGTACTTC
cdr3_aa: CSAVTSGRAYEQYF

v_call: TRBV10-1
d_call: TRBD1
j_call: TRBJ2-3
clone_size: -
cdr3_nt: TGCGCCAGCAACCCAGGGGGCAACACAGATACGCAGTATTTT
cdr3_aa: CASNPGGNTDTQYF

v_call: TRBV12-3/TRBV12-4
d_call: -
j_call: TRBJ2-3
clone_size: many
cdr3_nt: TGTGCCAGCAGTTTAGCGGGAAAGAGGACAGATACGCAGTATTTT
cdr3_aa: CASSLAGKRTDTQYF

v_call: TRBV6-2/TRBV6-3
d_call: -
j_call: TRBJ1-1
clone_size: -
cdr3_nt: TGTGCCAGCAGTGACTTGGGACCGGGGGGTACTGAAGCTTTCTTT
cdr3_aa: CASSDLGPGGTEAFF

v_call: TRBV30
d_call: TRBD1
j_call: TRBJ1-4
clone_size: few
cdr3_nt: TGTGCCTGGAGTGTACGAGGGACAGGCTATCCATCGAGGGAAAAACTGTTTTTT
cdr3_aa: CAWSVRGTGYPSREKLFF

v_call: TRBV20-1
d_call: TRBD2
j_call: TRBJ2-2
clone_size: few
cdr3_nt: TGCAGTGCCCATGTAGCGGGAGGCGTCACCGGGGAGCTGTTTTTT
cdr3_aa: CSAHVAGGVTGELFF

v_call: TRBV10-1
d_call: -
j_call: TRBJ2-1
clone_size: few
cdr3_nt: TGCGCCAGCAGTGAGTCAGGAGGGGACAATGAGCAGTTCTTC
cdr3_aa: CASSESGGDNEQFF

v_call: TRBV15
d_call: -
j_call: TRBJ1-1
clone_size: -
cdr3_nt: TGTGCCACCAGCAGAGATGAGCGGGCGGACACTGAAGCTTTCTTT
cdr3_aa: CATSRDERADTEAFF

v_call: TRBV2
d_call: -
j_call: TRBJ2-5
clone_size: -
cdr3_nt: TGTGCCAGCAGATTAGGGGTGCAAGAGACCCAGTACTTC
cdr3_aa: CASRLGVQETQYF

v_call: TRBV28
d_call: TRBD1
j_call: TRBJ1-4
clone_size: many
cdr3_nt: TGTGCCAGCTCCCGGACAGGGGGCAGTGAAAAACTGTTTTTT
cdr3_aa: CASSRTGGSEKLFF

v_call: TRBV12-3/TRBV12-4
d_call: TRBD2
j_call: TRBJ2-1
clone_size: many
cdr3_nt: TGTGCCAGCATCAGGACTAGTTGGCATGAGCAGTTCTTC
cdr3_aa: CASIRTSWHEQFF

v_call: TRBV11-2
d_call: -
j_call: TRBJ1-4
clone_size: -
cdr3_nt: TGTGCCAGCAGCACAGGGTGGGAGGGGACTAATGAAAAACTGTTTTTT
cdr3_aa: CASSTGWEGTNEKLFF

v_call: TRBV12-3/TRBV12-4
d_call: -
j_call: TRBJ2-1
clone_size: many
cdr3_nt: TGTGCCAGCAGGGAGGCTAGCTCCTACAATGAGCAGTTCTTC
cdr3_aa: CASREASSYNEQFF

v_call: TRBV15
d_call: -
j_call: TRBJ1-6
clone_size: few
cdr3_nt: TGTGCCACCAGCAGAGAACCGGACGGGTATAATTCACCCCTCCACTTT
cdr3_aa: CATSREPDGYNSPLHF

v_call: TRBV13
d_call: TRBD2
j_call: TRBJ2-5
clone_size: many
cdr3_nt: TGTGCCAGCAGCACCCGACTAGCGGGTCTCCAAGAGACCCAGTACTTC
cdr3_aa: CASSTRLAGLQETQYF

v_call: TRBV15
d_call: TRBD2
j_call: TRBJ2-1
clone_size: few
cdr3_nt: TGTGCCACCAGCAGAGCGAGCCTAGCGGTATACAATGAGCAGTTCTTC
cdr3_aa: CATSRASLAVYNEQFF

v_call: TRBV28
d_call: -
j_call: TRBJ1-1
clone_size: many
cdr3_nt: TGTGCCAGCAGCTCGGCAGGGTTACTGAACACTGAAGCTTTCTTT
cdr3_aa: CASSSAGLLNTEAFF

v_call: TRBV7-9
d_call: -
j_call: TRBJ1-4
clone_size: few
cdr3_nt: TGTGCCAGCAGCTTGGCACAGGGTGCAACTAATGAAAAACTGTTTTTT
cdr3_aa: CASSLAQGATNEKLFF

v_call: TRBV29-1
d_call: TRBD2
j_call: TRBJ2-1
clone_size: once
cdr3_nt: TGCAGCGTTCTCTCCTGGGGAGGGGAAGATGAGCAGTTCTTC
cdr3_aa: CSVLSWGGEDEQFF

v_call: TRBV6-1
d_call: -
j_call: TRBJ1-1
clone_size: few
cdr3_nt: TGTGCCAGCAGCCTCGGTTATGGGGCCACTGAAGCTTTCTTT
cdr3_aa: CASSLGYGATEAFF

v_call: TRBV20-1
d_call: TRBD1
j_call: TRBJ2-5
clone_size: few
cdr3_nt: TGCAGTGCTAGAGGATCCAGGGGGTCGGAGGAGACCCAGTACTTC
cdr3_aa: CSARGSRGSEETQYF

v_call: TRBV30
d_call: -
j_call: TRBJ2-7
clone_size: -
cdr3_nt: TGTGCCTGGAGTCGGGTCTACGAGCAGTACTTC
cdr3_aa: CAWSRVYEQYF

v_call: TRBV28
d_call: TRBD1
j_call: TRBJ1-5
clone_size: few
cdr3_nt: TGTGCCTCGCGGGACAGGGGAGGAGGCAATCAGCCCCAGCATTTT
cdr3_aa: CASRDRGGGNQPQHF

v_call: TRBV6-1
d_call: TRBD1
j_call: TRBJ2-7
clone_size: -
cdr3_nt: TGTGCCAGCACCCGGGCAGGGGGCGCCGAGCAGTACTTC
cdr3_aa: CASTRAGGAEQYF

v_call: TRBV18
d_call: TRBD2
j_call: TRBJ2-2
clone_size: many
cdr3_nt: TGTGCCAGCTCACCACGTGCGGGAGGCAACACCGGGGAGCTGTTTTTT
cdr3_aa: CASSPRAGGNTGELFF

v_call: TRBV29-1
d_call: -
j_call: TRBJ1-2
clone_size: -
cdr3_nt: TGCAGCGTTGTCATTCCGATCTATGGCTACACCTTC
cdr3_aa: CSVVIPIYGYTF

v_call: TRBV2
d_call: -
j_call: TRBJ2-1
clone_size: many
cdr3_nt: TGTGCCAGCATCCAGCGGGCCGGCTCCTACAATGAGCAGTTCTTC
cdr3_aa: CASIQRAGSYNEQFF

v_call: TRBV7-9
d_call: TRBD1
j_call: TRBJ2-1
clone_size: many
cdr3_nt: TGTGCCAGCACCCAGGGGGCTTACAATGAGCAGTTCTTC
cdr3_aa: CASTQGAYNEQFF

v_call: TRBV5-1
d_call: -
j_call: TRBJ2-7
clone_size: -
cdr3_nt: TGTGCCAGCAGCTCGACACACGAGCAGTACTTC
cdr3_aa: CASSSTHEQYF

v_call: TRBV19
d_call: -
j_call: TRBJ2-7
clone_size: -
cdr3_nt: TGTGCCAGTAGTATTATGCAGGGTTCCTACGAGCAGTACTTC
cdr3_aa: CASSIMQGSYEQYF

v_call: TRBV4-1
d_call: TRBD2
j_call: TRBJ2-3
clone_size: -
cdr3_nt: TGCGCCAGCAGCCGCCGATCACAGGGACTAGCCGATACGCAGTATTTT
cdr3_aa: CASSRRSQGLADTQYF

v_call: TRBV20-1
d_call: -
j_call: TRBJ2-1
clone_size: -
cdr3_nt: TGCAGTGCTTACCTAGGGGGAAATGAGCAGTTCTTC
cdr3_aa: CSAYLGGNEQFF

v_call: TRBV6-1
d_call: -
j_call: TRBJ2-7
clone_size: -
cdr3_nt: TGTGCCAGCAGCCAGACAGGTTTAGACTACGAGCAGTACTTC
cdr3_aa: CASSQTGLDYEQYF

v_call: TRBV28
d_call: TRBD1
j_call: TRBJ1-1
clone_size: many
cdr3_nt: TGTGCCAGTCTGGACAGGTCAGGGAACACTGAAGCTTTCTTT
cdr3_aa: CASLDRSGNTEAFF

v_call: TRBV24-1
d_call: TRBD2
j_call: TRBJ2-3
clone_size: many
cdr3_nt: TGTGCCACCAGCTTCCCGGGACTAGCGGGAGGTGCAGATACGCAGTATTTT
cdr3_aa: CATSFPGLAGGADTQYF

v_call: TRBV27
d_call: TRBD1
j_call: TRBJ1-2
clone_size: few
cdr3_nt: TGTGCCAGCAGTTTAGGCCCGACAGGGGGGTCCTATGGCTACACCTTC
cdr3_aa: CASSLGPTGGSYGYTF

v_call: TRBV28
d_call: TRBD2
j_call: TRBJ2-7
clone_size: -
cdr3_nt: TGTGCCAGCAGCCCTTATTCGGGGGGACCCTACGAGCAGTACTTC
cdr3_aa: CASSPYSGGPYEQYF

v_call: TRBV14
d_call: -
j_call: TRBJ1-2
clone_size: -
cdr3_nt: TGTGCCAGCAGCCAGCGGCAGGGGTGGTATGGCTACACCTTC
cdr3_aa: CASSQRQGWYGYTF